This T cell receptor (beta chain) was captured by sequencing in a study of human T cells and chemical hapten exposure. TCRdb analysed the RACE reads with MiXCR anew, one entry per CDR3 protein. The sample yields roughly 100,000 distinct CDR3 sequences, 11% seen once. Trimming cost V 6 bases and J 2 bases; bases outside gene matches: 11. This CDR3 comprises 19 residues. Germline V gene lookup returns CDR1 MNHEY and CDR2 SVGAGI. Time point indicated: patch test 1, 2 weeks after DPC sensitization. This sample's treatment: therapeutic diphenylcyclopropenone sensitization with weekly scalp DPC. The receptor comes from a woman aged 40 to 50 with alopecia areata. Some clones in this sample may be carry-over from other donors' samples. The chain couples TRBV6-5 to TRBJ2-6, with TRBD1 matching over 12 bases. The sequencing here drew on whole blood, taken in connection with sensitization to the hapten diphenylcyclopropenone (DPC). In nucleotides, the CDR3 is TGTGCCAGCAGCCCGCGGGACAGGGGGCGCGGCGCTGGGGCCAACGTCCTGACTTTC. It encodes CASSPRDRGRGAGANVLTF.